In this sample, the clone carrying this T cell receptor beta chain turned up a few times. Its antigen is as yet unknown. This specimen comes from a study of glioma-infiltrating T cells. Study observations and caveats: Tissue-blood divergence was below expectation in non-neoplastic patients, above in gliomas.

The iRepertoire nested amplicon-rescue multiplex PCR amplified TCR alpha and beta CDR3s from RNA. TCRdb processed the multiplex PCR reads anew with MiXCR; each CDR3 protein has one entry. The data contain roughly 200,000 distinct CDR3 sequences, about 31% of them seen just once; the ten biggest clones take up around 20%. CDR1 and CDR2 (germline): SGHRS, YFSETQ. CDR3 size: 13 residues. The ends were cut back, 0 bases at V and 5 bases at J, with 6 bases in the middle. Sample: glioma tissue, nonneoplastic brain tissue, or PBMCs (not recorded which). V and J are TRBV5-1 and TRBJ2-1; unclear D gene. The sequence was collected from a human donor with low-grade glioma or glioblastoma, undergoing nonglioma brain surgery, or in good health (not recorded which). The CDR3: CASSLVQNNEQFF. In DNA, the CDR3 is TGCGCCAGCAGCTTGGTTCAGAACAATGAGCAGTTCTTC. The whole variable domain, remainder taken from reference TRBV5-1 and TRBJ2-1, is KAGVTQTPRYLIKTRGQQVTLSCSPISGHRSVSWYQQTPGQGLQFLFEYFSETQRNKGNFPGRFSGRQFSNSRSEMNVSTLELGDSALYLCASSLVQNNEQFFGPGTRLTVL.